What follows are 22 T cell receptor beta chains derived from one specimen sequenced in a study of metastatic and nonmetastatic thyroid tumors. Among the patients, none had received any treatment before thyroid surgery. TCRdb re-called the PCR reads with MiXCR. In the table there are almost 85,000 clones, 9.5% to 15% of which are singletons. The sequencing sample was made of tumor tissue. The source is a female donor with papillary thyroid cancer or a benign thyroid nodule (not recorded which). Some clones in this sample may be carry-over from other donors' samples.

V and J are TRBV15 and TRBJ2-7; no clear D gene. The germline gives CDR1 LNHNV, CDR2 YYDKDF (reference sequence). The CDR3 is made up of 15 amino acids. The V gene lost 0 bases and the J gene lost 3 bases, with 12 bases spanning the gap. The CDR3 region is CATSRDEAGHYEQYF. CDR3 coding DNA: TGTGCCACCAGCAGAGATGAGGCAGGCCACTACGAGCAGTACTTC.

In its sample, this clone was seen a few times. A much larger clone sits a single nucleotide away, making a read error possible. The same CDR3 arises from other DNA sequences in this sample as well. The rearrangement uses TRBV10-3 and TRBJ2-3; D gene uncertain. CDR3 length equals 13 residues. Germline V gives CDR1 ENHRY, CDR2 SYGVKD. For the CDR3, the DNA is TGTGCCATAAGTGAGCCATACACAGATACGCAGTATTTT. This encodes CAISEPYTDTQYF.

This clone was picked up many times. V is TRBV24-1 and J is TRBJ2-1; no firm D call. The CDR3 extends over 15 amino acids. Germline V gene sequence: CDR1 KGHDR, CDR2 SFDVKD. The V end lost 3 bases, the J end lost 2 bases, and 10 bases lay between the germline ends. CDR3 nucleotides: TGTGCCACCAGTGATCCCGACCTGGCCTACAATGAGCAGTTCTTC. Its protein product is CATSDPDLAYNEQFF.

The table lists this clone with many counts. V and J are TRBV19 and TRBJ2-5; 8 bases fit TRBD2. Germline V gives CDR1 LNHDA, CDR2 SQIVND (reference sequence). The CDR3 has 15 amino acids. The V segment lost 7 bases and the J segment 5 bases; nucleotides outside the gene matches: 12. The CDR3 loop reads CASKRGREERETQYF. The CDR3 DNA reads TGTGCCAGTAAGAGAGGGCGGGAGGAACGGGAGACCCAGTACTTC. The full variable domain, in which reference TRBV19 and TRBJ2-5 provide the parts outside the CDR3, is DGGITQSPKYLFRKEGQNVTLSCEQNLNHDAMYWYRQDPGQGLRLIYYSQIVNDFQKGDIAEGYSVSREKKESFPLTVTSAQKNPTAFYLCASKRGREERETQYFGPGTRLLVL.

This clone was seen many times. The gene calls are TRBV6-1 and TRBJ2-7; D uncertain. The length of the CDR3 is 13 residues. CDR1 is MNHNS and CDR2 is SASEGT in the germline V gene. V gave up 2 bases and J gave up 2 bases, with 7 bases separating them. The CDR3 nucleotides are TGTGCCAGCAGTGAAACTCCCCCCTACGAGCAGTACTTC. Protein sequence: CASSETPPYEQYF.

This clone was detected ten times or more. This chain uses TRBV28 with TRBJ1-1; unclear D gene. The CDR3 spans 13 residues. Germline V lookup: CDR1 MDHEN, CDR2 SYDVKM. The V end lost 5 bases, the J end lost 11 bases, and 18 bases lay between the germline ends. The CDR3 DNA sequence: TGTGCCAGCAGTCTCGGTCTTCTTGTGTTGGCTTTCTTT. Amino acids: CASSLGLLVLAFF. The variable domain in full, completed from reference TRBV28 and TRBJ1-1, reads DVKVTQSSRYLVKRTGEKVFLECVQDMDHENMFWYRQDPGLGLRLIYFSYDVKMKEKGDIPEGYSVSREKKERFSLILESASTNQTSMYLCASSLGLLVLAFFGQGTRLTVV.

This clone was picked up many times. This rearrangement joins TRBV6-2 or TRBV6-3 to TRBJ2-7; D tentatively fits TRBD1 or TRBD2 (5 bases each). The V end lost 2 bases, the J end lost 4 bases, and 12 bases lay between the germline ends. CDR3 length: 14 residues. Per the germline V gene, CDR1 is MNHEY and CDR2 is SVGEGT. The DNA of the CDR3 is TGTGCCAGCAGTTACGGGTGGGGGAAGTACGAGCAGTACTTC. It translates to CASSYGWGKYEQYF.

This clone came up many times. This sequence joins TRBV6-2 or TRBV6-3 and TRBJ2-5; 9 nucleotides align to TRBD1. CDR1 MNHEY and CDR2 SVGEGT come from the germline V gene. The CDR3 consists of 13 residues. The trim removed 7 bases at V and 4 bases at J, leaving 4 bases unmatched. CDR3 coding DNA: TGTGCCAGCAACAGGGGACAGGGAGAGACCCAGTACTTC. This sequence encodes CASNRGQGETQYF.

This clone has more than one count but fewer than ten. The chain carries TRBV3-1 and TRBJ2-1; D remains ambiguous. The CDR3 has 13 residues. Trimming left V 2 bases short and J 5 bases short, with 7 bases between. Germline V CDR1 and CDR2: LGHDT, YNNKEL (reference sequence). The CDR3 loop reads CASSQPNHNEQFF. CDR3 in DNA: TGTGCCAGCAGCCAACCCAACCACAATGAGCAGTTCTTC.

This chain connects TRBV29-1 to TRBJ1-1; unclear D gene. CDR1 is SQVTM and CDR2 is ANQGSEA in the germline V gene. Trimming took off 3 bases at V and 5 bases at J, with 13 bases between the two ends. This CDR3 spans 13 amino acids. Here the CDR3 reads CSVEVGMETEAFF. CDR3 in DNA: TGCAGCGTTGAGGTGGGAATGGAGACTGAAGCTTTCTTT. Full variable domain (rest looked up from reference TRBV29-1 and TRBJ1-1): SAVISQKPSRDICQRGTSLTIQCQVDSQVTMMFWYRQQPGQSLTLIATANQGSEATYESGFVIDKFPISRPNLTFSTLTVSNMSPEDSSIYLCSVEVGMETEAFFGQGTRLTVV.

A remark on this clone: Possible read error: a much larger clone is one base away. This chain joins TRBV7-2 and TRBJ2-3; D is ambiguous. Germline V lookup: CDR1 SGHTA, CDR2 FQGNSA. Trimming shortened V by 1 base and J by 5 bases, and 4 bases separated the two germline ends. The length of the CDR3 is 12 residues. The CDR3 nucleotides are TGTGCCAGCAGCTTAGATTTAGATACGCAGTATTTT. Translating gives CASSLDLDTQYF.

Notes on this clone: A much larger clone differs by one base, so this may be a read error. Additional DNA sequences in this sample encode the identical CDR3. CDR3 coding DNA: TGTGCCACCAGCAGAGGGACAGGTATTGGCGGGGAGCTGTTTTTT. It translates to CATSRGTGIGGELFF. The genes are TRBV15 and TRBJ2-2, with 7 nucleotides matching TRBD1. V lost 1 base and J lost 7; bases outside the gene matches: 6. CDR1 is LNHNV and CDR2 is YYDKDF in the germline V gene (reference sequence). CDR3 length: 15 residues.

This clone was observed at least ten times. This rearrangement joins TRBV7-2 to TRBJ2-2, with TRBD2 matching 7 bases. The CDR3 has 17 residues. With 3 bases clipped from V and 3 bases from J, the junction kept 10 bases outside the gene matches. The germline V gene encodes CDR1 SGHTA and CDR2 FQGNSA. The CDR3 protein is CASSLAHWGRDTGELFF. The CDR3 coding sequence is TGTGCCAGCAGCTTGGCACATTGGGGGAGGGACACCGGGGAGCTGTTTTTT.

The table lists this clone with a few counts. Since a much larger clone is just one base distant, this may be a read error. The CDR3 DNA reads TGTGCCAGCAGTACGACGGGGGGGGTTGCCACTGAAGCTTTCTTT. This codes for CASSTTGGVATEAFF. V is TRBV6-1 and J is TRBJ1-1; TRBD1 is a possible D gene (5 bases). V lost 5 bases and J lost 4, with 17 bases in between. Germline V gene data show CDR1 as MNHNS and CDR2 as SASEGT. CDR3 length: 15 residues.

At least ten counts were recorded for this clone. The chain couples TRBV4-2 to TRBJ2-3; D remains ambiguous. This CDR3 contains 16 residues. V lost 1 base and J lost 0, with 11 bases in between. CDR1 is LGHNA, CDR2 YNFKEQ, per germline. The CDR3, as DNA: TGTGCCAGCAGCCAAGCTGCACTGAAGAGCACAGATACGCAGTATTTT. Amino acids: CASSQAALKSTDTQYF.

This clone was seen a few times. This rearrangement joins TRBV15 to TRBJ2-7, with TRBD2 identical over 12 bases. The CDR3 covers 15 residues. The J segment lost 4 bases and the V segment lost 6 bases, leaving 7 bases of the junction unmatched. In germline, CDR1 is LNHNV, CDR2 YYDKDF (reference sequence). CDR3 nucleotide sequence: TGTGCCACCAGAAGGACTAGCGGGACCCCATACGAGCAGTACTTC. As protein: CATRRTSGTPYEQYF.

Points on this clone: One base away lies a much larger clone, so this may be a sequencing read error. This sequence joins TRBV6-4 and TRBJ2-7; 9 bases align to TRBD1. The CDR3 runs 15 residues. Per the germline V gene, CDR1 is MRHNA and CDR2 is SNTAGT. CDR3 residues: CATSDPGQGLYEQYF. CDR3 nucleotides: TGTGCCACCAGTGACCCGGGACAGGGTCTCTACGAGCAGTACTTC.

This clone was recorded at least ten times. The CDR3 DNA reads as TGTGCCAGCAGCGTCCGGGAGAACCTGGGGGAGCAGTACTTC. It yields the protein CASSVRENLGEQYF. The chain couples TRBV7-9 to TRBJ2-7; a weak D match, TRBD2 (6 bases). The CDR3 covers 14 residues. CDR1 is SEHNR, CDR2 FQNEAQ, per germline (reference sequence). Deletions cut 5 bases from V and 7 bases from J, with 18 bases between. The full variable domain, its missing parts supplied by reference TRBV7-9 and TRBJ2-7, is DTGVSQNPRHKITKRGQNVTFRCDPISEHNRLYWYRQTLGQGPEFLTYFQNEAQLEKSRLLSDRFSAERPKGSFSTLEIQRTEQGDSAMYLCASSVRENLGEQYFGPGTRLTVT.

With respect to this clone: A single base separates this from a much larger clone, so it may be a read error. The V gene is TRBV12-3 or TRBV12-4, the J gene TRBJ2-3; 7 bases fit TRBD2. The CDR3 extends over 13 amino acids. Trimming cost V 5 bases and J 4 bases; bases outside gene matches: 3. The CDR3 here is CASSPGRADTQYF. CDR3 coding DNA: TGTGCCAGCAGTCCAGGGAGGGCAGATACGCAGTATTTT.

This clone was found many times. The chain carries TRBV12-5 and TRBJ1-1; TRBD1 matches 8 bases. Trimming cost V 1 base and J 11 bases; bases outside gene matches: 6. The germline CDR1 and CDR2 sequences are LGHNT and FRNRAP. The CDR3 is made up of 13 amino acids. The DNA of the CDR3 is TGTGCTAGTGGTTTGGATACGACAGGGGTTGCTTTCTTT. Translating gives CASGLDTTGVAFF.

Concerning this clone itself: This may come from a read error, since a much larger clone is one base off. CDR3 protein: CASSHPGMSTEAFF. The CDR3 DNA reads as TGTGCCAGCAGTCACCCGGGCATGAGCACTGAAGCTTTCTTT. The chain links TRBV2 to TRBJ1-1; D unclear. Germline V gene data show CDR1 as SNHLY and CDR2 as FYNNEI. Trimming stripped 5 bases from V and 4 bases from J, with 14 bases between. The CDR3 is made up of 14 amino acids.

This clone is termed medium-sized. The chain combines TRBV20-1 with TRBJ1-1, with D unresolved. The CDR3 extends over 13 amino acids. Trimming took off 0 bases at V and 0 bases at J, with 5 bases between the two ends. Germline lookup yields CDR1 DFQATT and CDR2 SNEGSKA (reference sequence). CDR3 bases: TGCAGTGCTAGAGAACACCTGAACACTGAAGCTTTCTTT. As protein: CSAREHLNTEAFF.